A single TCR beta chain is shown here with its context. The data stem from a study of blood T cell repertoires in COVID-19. Turning to the study itself: Sources were T cells, B-cell-depleted T cells, or PBMCs; the material itself was cDNA or gDNA.

TCRdb keeps only in-frame clones here, not all; method: immunoSEQ multiplex PCR. The table lists around 320,000 clones, roughly 85% of them singletons. Per the germline V gene, CDR1 is SGHTA and CDR2 is FQGTGA. V lost 5 bases and J lost 5, with 15 bases in between. The CDR3 is made up of 14 amino acids. The source material was peripheral blood. J is TRBJ1-1 and V is TRBV7-3; TRBD1 is a possible D gene (5 bases). This sequence was found in a human donor in a cohort sampled during active COVID-19. The CDR3, as DNA: TGTGCCAGCAGCGCGACCGGGGGGAAAACTGAAGCTTTCTTT. Its translation is CASSATGGKTEAFF. The full variable domain, completed using reference TRBV7-3 and TRBJ1-1, is GAGVSQTPSNKVTEKGKYVELRCDPISGHTALYWYRQSLGQGPEFLIYFQGTGAADDSGLPNDRFFAVRPEGSVSTLKIQRTERGDSAVYLCASSATGGKTEAFFGQGTRLTVV.